The 28 T cell receptor beta chains below were found in one sample sequenced in a study of blood T cell repertoires in COVID-19. Libraries were prepared by immunoSEQ multiplex PCR; TCRdb keeps only in-frame clonotypes and omits some of them. The sample has some 68,000 clones; around nine tenths are singletons. The material sequenced was peripheral blood. Receptor source: a man aged 40-49 years with COVID-19, enrolled during active disease.

The chain joins TRBV11-2 to TRBJ2-2; D possibly corresponds to TRBD2 (5 bases). CDR3 size: 12 residues. Trimming left V 5 bases short and J 9 bases short, with 10 bases between. In germline, CDR1 is SGHAT, CDR2 FQNNGV. This chain's CDR3 is CASSHGERELFF. In DNA form, the CDR3 reads TGTGCCAGCAGCCACGGGGAGAGGGAGCTGTTTTTT. Drawing the rest from reference TRBV11-2 and TRBJ2-2, the complete variable domain is EAGVAQSPRYKIIEKRQSVAFWCNPISGHATLYWYQQILGQGPKLLIQFQNNGVVDDSQLPKDRFSAERLKGVDSTLKIQPAKLEDSAVYLCASSHGERELFFGEGSRLTVL.

The J gene is TRBJ2-5, the V gene TRBV28; possible D gene TRBD2, 5 bases. Germline CDR1 reads MDHEN; CDR2 reads SYDVKM. The CDR3 loop spans 14 amino acids. V lost 4 bases, J lost 7 bases, and 16 bases lay in between. The CDR3: CASSYGVGIGTQYF. The DNA of the CDR3 is TGTGCCAGCAGTTACGGGGTCGGAATAGGGACCCAGTACTTC.

The rearrangement joins TRBV27 to TRBJ2-7; 8 nucleotides line up with TRBD2. In germline, CDR1 is MNHEY, CDR2 SMNVEV (reference sequence). Trimming at V came to 6 bases and at J to 5 bases, leaving 6 bases not matched to a gene. This CDR3 is built from 13 residues. The CDR3 nucleotides read TGTGCCAGCAGGACGGGACTAGACCACGAGCAGTACTTC. The encoded protein is CASRTGLDHEQYF.

This clone was detected only once. The V and J genes are TRBV28 and TRBJ2-7, with unresolved D. CDR3 size: 13 residues. Germline V gene sequence: CDR1 MDHEN, CDR2 SYDVKM. Deletions cut 5 bases from V and 3 bases from J, with 11 bases between. The CDR3 sequence: CASSLRPIYEQYF. The CDR3 DNA reads TGTGCCAGCAGTCTCAGGCCAATCTACGAGCAGTACTTC.

The chain recombines TRBV30 with TRBJ2-7; 7 positions agree with TRBD1. Germline V gene data show CDR1 as GTSNPN and CDR2 as SVGIG (reference sequence). The CDR3 sequence is 13 residues long. J was trimmed by 5 bases and V by 3 bases; bases with no gene match: 7. The CDR3 region is CAWSLGTVNEQYF. The CDR3 DNA follows: TGTGCCTGGAGCCTCGGGACAGTTAACGAGCAGTACTTC.

The V and J genes are TRBV5-6 and TRBJ2-1, with 15 bases that match TRBD2. Germline assignment: CDR1 SGHDT and CDR2 YYEEEE. The trim removed 4 bases at V and 4 bases at J, leaving 12 bases unmatched. CDR3 size: 19 residues. The CDR3 DNA reads TGTGCCAGCAGCCCCCCCCCGGGACTAGCGGGGGGTCTATACAATGAGCAGTTCTTC. Its translation: CASSPPPGLAGGLYNEQFF. The whole variable domain, filled in from reference TRBV5-6 and TRBJ2-1, reads DAGVTQSPTHLIKTRGQQVTLRCSPKSGHDTVSWYQQALGQGPQFIFQYYEEEERQRGNFPDRFSGHQFPNYSSELNVNALLLGDSALYLCASSPPPGLAGGLYNEQFFGPGTRLTVL.

This clone was recorded only once. The chain uses TRBV30 and TRBJ1-4; a weak D match, TRBD1 (6 bases). The germline V gene encodes CDR1 GTSNPN and CDR2 SVGIG (reference sequence). The V end lost 8 bases, the J end lost 12 bases, and 22 bases lay between the germline ends. CDR3 size: 13 residues. Written as DNA, the CDR3 is TGTGCCCACACAACAGGGAGTGTTGGGGAACTGTTTTTT. Translated, it gives CAHTTGSVGELFF.

The V call is TRBV6-1, the J call TRBJ1-2, with D possibly TRBD1 on 6 matching bases. The CDR3 sequence is 16 residues long. Trimming removed 2 bases at V and 0 bases at J, with 13 bases between. Per germline, CDR1 MNHNS and CDR2 SASEGT. CDR3 coding DNA: TGTGCCAGCAGTGAAAGGGGGGGGCCCCCTAACTATGGCTACACCTTC. Its protein product is CASSERGGPPNYGYTF.

The V call is TRBV19, the J call TRBJ1-5; D might be TRBD1 (6 bases). This CDR3 is 14 amino acids long. Deletions cut 6 bases from V and 4 bases from J, with 13 bases between. Germline values: CDR1 LNHDA, CDR2 SQIVND (reference sequence). The CDR3 here is CASSKQGPNQPQHF. CDR3 in DNA: TGTGCCAGTAGCAAACAGGGTCCAAATCAGCCCCAGCATTTT.

This chain connects TRBV28 to TRBJ2-1, with D possibly TRBD2 on 5 matching bases. The CDR3 consists of 12 residues. Germline CDR1 reads MDHEN; CDR2 reads SYDVKM. The V gene lost 8 bases and the J gene lost 5 bases, with 10 bases spanning the gap. Here the CDR3 DNA reads TGTGCCAGCTCAGGACTTAACAATGAGCAGTTCTTC. Protein sequence: CASSGLNNEQFF.

This clone occurred a few times. The chain uses TRBV19 and TRBJ1-4; 7 bases are a match to TRBD1. The CDR3 has 14 amino acids. After removal of 2 bases from V and 3 bases from J, the junction contained 0 bases not matched to a gene. Looked up from germline, CDR1 is LNHDA and CDR2 is SQIVND (reference sequence). CDR3 sequence (DNA): TGTGCCAGTAGTATACAGGGGGCTAATGAAAAACTGTTTTTT. The encoded protein is CASSIQGANEKLFF.

This sequence joins TRBV6-2 or TRBV6-3 and TRBJ2-4; 7 bases are shared with TRBD1. CDR1 and CDR2 (germline): MNHEY, SVGEGT. The CDR3 totals 17 residues. Trimming cost V 0 bases and J 5 bases; bases outside gene matches: 10. The CDR3 loop is CASSYSAQGLLQNIQYF. CDR3 DNA: TGTGCCAGCAGTTACTCGGCACAGGGGCTTTTACAAAACATTCAGTACTTC.

CDR3 sequence reads: CASSLMAGEDTEAFF. As DNA, the CDR3 is TGCGCCAGCAGCTTGATGGCAGGGGAAGACACTGAAGCTTTCTTT. The V gene is TRBV5-1, the J gene TRBJ1-1; maybe TRBD1 (6 bases). V was shortened by 1 base and J by 3 bases, with 13 bases between the two germline ends. Germline V gives CDR1 SGHRS, CDR2 YFSETQ. This CDR3 region has 15 residues.

The chain combines TRBV2 with TRBJ1-1, with D unclear. This CDR3 is built from 12 residues. V was clipped by 4 bases and J by 10 bases, with 13 bases between them. CDR1 and CDR2 from the germline V gene are SNHLY and FYNNEI. CDR3 DNA: TGTGCCAGCAGTGTTAGGTCCCGGGGAGCTTTCTTT. Amino acid sequence: CASSVRSRGAFF. Supplemented by reference TRBV2 and TRBJ1-1, the full variable domain reads EPEVTQTPSHQVTQMGQEVILRCVPISNHLYFYWYRQILGQKVEFLVSFYNNEISEKSEIFDDQFSVERPDGSNFTLKIRSTKLEDSAMYFCASSVRSRGAFFGQGTRLTVV.

V and J are TRBV5-1 and TRBJ2-3, with a weak D call TRBD1 (6 bases). The germline CDR1 and CDR2 sequences are SGHRS and YFSETQ. V lost 4 bases, J lost 8 bases, and 20 bases lay in between. The CDR3 is made up of 15 amino acids. The DNA for the CDR3 is TGCGCCAGCAGCCTGACGCCCCGGACAGATACTACGCAGTATTTT. Its translation is CASSLTPRTDTTQYF.

This chain uses TRBV10-3 with TRBJ2-3; no clear D. This CDR3 is 12 amino acids long. Per the germline V gene, CDR1 is ENHRY and CDR2 is SYGVKD. V gave up 3 bases and J gave up 8 bases, with 9 bases separating them. CDR3 DNA: TGTGCCATCAGTGACCGGTCAACTACGCAGTATTTT. This encodes CAISDRSTTQYF.

This chain uses TRBV2 with TRBJ1-1, with 8 bases matching TRBD1. V dropped 6 bases and J dropped 4; count of bases not matched to a gene: 22. The length of the CDR3 is 19 residues. The V gene's germline CDR1 is SNHLY and CDR2 FYNNEI. CDR3 region: CASSEGGIWRTGLSTEAFF. As DNA, the CDR3 is TGTGCCAGCAGCGAGGGTGGCATTTGGAGGACAGGGCTTAGCACTGAAGCTTTCTTT.

The gene calls are TRBV7-9 and TRBJ1-1; 7 bases agree with TRBD1. V gave up 2 bases and J gave up 3 bases; unmatched junction bases: 3. The length of the CDR3 is 14 residues. Germline CDR1 reads SEHNR; CDR2 reads FQNEAQ (reference sequence). The CDR3 DNA reads as TGTGCCAGCAGCTTAAGGGGGCGAGACACTGAAGCTTTCTTT. Its protein is CASSLRGRDTEAFF.

The rearrangement uses TRBV6-5 and TRBJ1-5; 9 nucleotides match TRBD1. The CDR3 extends over 13 amino acids. Germline assignment: CDR1 MNHEY and CDR2 SVGAGI. The J segment lost 7 bases and the V segment lost 8 bases, leaving 6 bases of the junction unmatched. CDR3 nucleotide sequence: TGTGCCAGCTCCAAACAGGGGGCCCAGCCCCAGCATTTT. Its translation: CASSKQGAQPQHF.

The chain links TRBV28 to TRBJ2-5, with 10 bases lining up with TRBD1. This CDR3 region has 16 residues. Per the germline V gene, CDR1 is MDHEN and CDR2 is SYDVKM. After removal of 2 bases from V and 9 bases from J, the junction contained 12 bases not matched to a gene. For the CDR3, the DNA is TGTGCCAGCAGTTTACCTGGGACAGGGGAATCCCGAGCCCAGTACTTC. This translates into CASSLPGTGESRAQYF. The full variable domain, its missing parts supplied by reference TRBV28 and TRBJ2-5, is DVKVTQSSRYLVKRTGEKVFLECVQDMDHENMFWYRQDPGLGLRLIYFSYDVKMKEKGDIPEGYSVSREKKERFSLILESASTNQTSMYLCASSLPGTGESRAQYFGPGTRLLVL.

V and J are TRBV30 and TRBJ1-1; TRBD1 might be the D (6 bases). Trimming took 5 bases from V and 3 from J, leaving 13 bases between them. Germline assignment: CDR1 GTSNPN and CDR2 SVGIG (reference sequence). The CDR3 contains 13 residues. In nucleotides, the CDR3 is TGTGCCTGGTCCAGGGGAGGGGACACTGAAGCTTTCTTT. Its protein product is CAWSRGGDTEAFF.

Worth noting for this clone: Other DNA sequences in this sample translate to the same CDR3. This sequence joins TRBV2 and TRBJ1-2, with 11 bases that match TRBD1. The CDR3 length is 14 residues. V lost 6 bases, J lost 2 bases, and 2 bases stayed unmatched. In germline, CDR1 is SNHLY, CDR2 FYNNEI. CDR3 sequence: CASSGQGANYGYTF. The CDR3, as DNA: TGTGCCAGCAGCGGACAGGGGGCGAACTATGGCTACACCTTC.

CDR3 sequence (DNA): TGTGCCAGCAGCTTAGTAGGAGGGGCTGGAAACACCATATATTTT. Amino acid sequence: CASSLVGGAGNTIYF. This chain uses TRBV11-2 with TRBJ1-3, with D maybe TRBD1 (5 bases). Between the trimmed V and J ends, which lost 1 base and 2 bases, there was a span of 9 bases. Per the germline V gene, CDR1 is SGHAT and CDR2 is FQNNGV. This CDR3 comprises 15 residues.

V usage is TRBV12-3 or TRBV12-4 and J usage is TRBJ1-1, with D uncertain. Trimming left V 0 bases short and J 6 bases short, with 5 bases between. The CDR3 has 12 residues. CDR3 amino acids: CASSLAASEAFF. The CDR3 nucleotides are TGTGCCAGCAGTTTAGCGGCCTCTGAAGCTTTCTTT.

This chain joins TRBV19 and TRBJ1-3, with 7 bases lining up with TRBD1. This CDR3 is built from 15 residues. V lost 5 bases, J lost 0 bases, and 4 bases stayed unmatched. Per germline, CDR1 LNHDA and CDR2 SQIVND (reference sequence). The CDR3 region is CASSVNRGSGNTIYF. CDR3 DNA sequence: TGTGCCAGTAGTGTTAACAGGGGCTCTGGAAACACCATATATTTT.

The gene calls are TRBV28 and TRBJ2-2; TRBD1 matches at 7 bases. The CDR3 is made up of 14 amino acids. With V trimmed by 8 bases and J by 2 bases, 5 bases remained unmatched. Germline V gene data show CDR1 as MDHEN and CDR2 as SYDVKM. CDR3 amino acids: CASRGQSNTGELFF. The DNA for the CDR3 is TGTGCCAGCCGGGGACAGAGTAACACCGGGGAGCTGTTTTTT.

The CDR3 reads CASSTGQGTGEQYF. CDR3 DNA sequence: TGTGCCAGCAGCACGGGACAGGGAACGGGTGAGCAGTACTTC. The rearrangement joins TRBV7-2 to TRBJ2-7; TRBD1 matches at 9 bases. The CDR3 covers 14 residues. CDR1 is SGHTA, CDR2 FQGNSA, per germline. The V and J ends lost 5 bases and 7 bases, in that order; junction bases with no gene match: 9.

The V and J genes are TRBV2 and TRBJ1-5; TRBD1 matches at 7 bases. CDR3 length: 14 amino acids. After removal of 8 bases from V and 2 bases from J, the junction contained 6 bases not matched to a gene. Germline V lookup: CDR1 SNHLY, CDR2 FYNNEI. CDR3 in DNA: TGTGCCAGCTCAGACAGGGACGGCAATCAGCCCCAGCATTTT. Its translation: CASSDRDGNQPQHF.